This entry features one T cell receptor (beta chain) sequence. Germline CDR1 and CDR2: SGHAT and FQDESV (reference sequence). The CDR3 sequence is 14 residues long. Germline trimming cut 6 bases from V and 3 bases from J; bases unmatched to any gene: 8. The data stem from a study of blood T cell repertoires in COVID-19. Only in-frame clones appear in the TCRdb table, and some are missing; sequencing was by immunoSEQ multiplex PCR. The sample consists of approximately 74,000 clones, 75% to 90% of them appearing once. The sequence was obtained from an elderly man with active or convalescent COVID-19. The material sequenced was peripheral blood. V gene TRBV11-1 combines with J gene TRBJ2-7; TRBD2 matches 7 bases. The CDR3 spells CASRAGGGNYEQYF. In nucleotides, the CDR3 is TGTGCCAGCAGAGCCGGCGGGGGAAACTACGAGCAGTACTTC.